The subject of this entry is one T cell receptor beta chain. V was cut by 1 base and J by 14 bases, with 12 bases left in between. This CDR3 has 13 residues. The germline V gene has CDR1 SEHNR and CDR2 FQNEAQ (reference sequence). TCRdb redid the calling of the RT-PCR reads with MiXCR, one entry per CDR3 protein. This sample has 800,000 to 1,000,000 distinct CDR3 sequences, with 15% to 20% found just once. The data belong to a study of patients and donors after allogeneic stem cell transplantation. The source is a human donor who was either an allogeneic HSCT recipient or a stem cell or donor lymphocyte infusion donor (not recorded which). It is not recorded whose cells these are; they may come from a transplant donor. The sample taken for sequencing was blood, either unsorted or a sorted T cell fraction (not recorded which). V gene TRBV7-9 combines with J gene TRBJ1-6; no reliable D call. CDR3 bases: TGTGCCAGCAGCTTAGTCTGGGCGGCCACCCTCCACTTT. Amino acid sequence: CASSLVWAATLHF.